These 10 T cell receptor beta chains originate from one sample sequenced in a study of blood T cells in healthy people across ages. Then a second PCR, running about 6 to 12 cycles, was carried out with a sample-barcoded 5' primer and a J-beta primer mix. Via MiXCR, TCRdb re-called the 5' RACE reads, giving one row per CDR3 protein. The data show 910,000 or so distinct CDR3 sequences, roughly 51% seen once. Sample: blood. The receptor set was obtained from a woman aged 60-75 years in good health.

The gene calls are TRBV28 and TRBJ2-5; possibly TRBD1 or TRBD2 for D (5 bases each). The V end was cut by 5 bases, the J end by 1 base, with 14 bases between. Germline assignment: CDR1 MDHEN and CDR2 SYDVKM. The CDR3 extends over 15 amino acids. CDR3 sequence reads: CASSRGRRIQETQYF. CDR3 DNA: TGTGCCAGCAGTCGGGGCCGGAGAATCCAAGAGACCCAGTACTTC.

This clonotype was observed once. This chain joins TRBV11-2 and TRBJ2-7, with D tentatively TRBD1 or TRBD2 (5 bases each). The CDR3 runs to 14 residues. Trimming removed 5 bases at V and 4 bases at J, with 15 bases between. Germline V gene data show CDR1 as SGHAT and CDR2 as FQNNGV. CDR3 region: CASSLRDGLYEQYF. CDR3 nucleotides: TGTGCCAGCAGCCTCCGGGACGGATTATACGAGCAGTACTTC.

This chain's CDR3 is CASSFGTGGRGTEAFF. The CDR3 nucleotides are TGTGCCAGCAGCTTTGGGACAGGCGGTCGCGGCACTGAAGCTTTCTTT. The chain recombines TRBV7-2 with TRBJ1-1; the match to TRBD1 covers 8 bases. V lost 3 bases to trimming and J lost 4 bases; unmatched junction nucleotides: 10. CDR3 length: 16 residues. The V gene's germline CDR1 is SGHTA and CDR2 FQGNSA. Full variable domain (remainder filled in from reference TRBV7-2 and TRBJ1-1): GAGVSQSPSNKVTEKGKDVELRCDPISGHTALYWYRQSLGQGLEFLIYFQGNSAPDKSGLPSDRFSAERTGGSVSTLTIQRTQQEDSAVYLCASSFGTGGRGTEAFFGQGTRLTVV.

J is TRBJ1-2 and V is TRBV4-3; TRBD1 agrees at 7 bases. The CDR3 spans 16 residues. The junction had 7 bases not matched to a gene; V was cut back by 3 bases and J by 0 bases. Per the germline V gene, CDR1 is LGHNA and CDR2 is YSLEER. CDR3 protein: CASSQGGQATNYGYTF. CDR3 DNA: TGCGCCAGCAGCCAGGGCGGACAGGCTACTAACTATGGCTACACCTTC.

The chain has TRBV7-6 and TRBJ2-5, with a tentative D call TRBD1 (5 bases). V lost 4 bases and J lost 3, with 15 bases in between. The germline V gene has CDR1 SGHVS and CDR2 FNYEAQ. The CDR3 runs 15 residues. The DNA for the CDR3 is TGTGCCAGCAGCTCCAGGCCAGGGTTCGAAGAGACCCAGTACTTC. Translation: CASSSRPGFEETQYF.

On this clonotype: Just one base apart from a much larger clone, this may be a read error. The chain recombines TRBV10-3 with TRBJ2-7; 7 positions agree with TRBD2. V was clipped by 8 bases and J by 5 bases; unmatched bases: 12. The CDR3 runs to 14 residues. CDR1 ENHRY and CDR2 SYGVKD come from the germline V gene. CDR3: CAIGGGAGTHEQYF. DNA for the CDR3: TGTGCCATCGGAGGTGGAGCGGGGACCCACGAGCAGTACTTC.

The chain's CDR3 is CASRTSGGGSSYNEQFF. CDR3 in DNA: TGTGCCAGCAGGACTAGTGGCGGAGGAAGCTCCTACAATGAGCAGTTCTTC. The chain has TRBV7-8 and TRBJ2-1; possibly TRBD2 for D (6 bases). CDR1 and CDR2 (germline): SGHVS, FQNEAQ. This CDR3 is built from 17 residues. V shed 6 bases and J shed 0 bases, with 18 bases lying between them. Based on the CDR3 plus reference TRBV7-8 and TRBJ2-1, the full variable domain is GAGVSQSPRYKVAKRGQDVALRCDPISGHVSLFWYQQALGQGPEFLTYFQNEAQLDKSGLPSDRFFAERPEGSVSTLKIQRTQQEDSAVYLCASRTSGGGSSYNEQFFGPGTRLTVL.

This clonotype appeared a few times. V usage is TRBV25-1 and J usage is TRBJ2-7; no definite D call. There are 13 residues in the CDR3. Germline V gene sequence: CDR1 MGHDK, CDR2 SYGVNS. Deletions cut 7 bases from V and 0 bases from J, with 10 bases between. The DNA for the CDR3 is TGTGCCAGCATGAGGCACCACTCCTACGAGCAGTACTTC. Translated, it gives CASMRHHSYEQYF.

This rearrangement joins TRBV5-1 to TRBJ1-1; D is uncertain. This CDR3 spans 21 amino acids. V was pared by 3 bases and J by 1 base, with 31 bases between. Germline assignment: CDR1 SGHRS and CDR2 YFSETQ. The CDR3 bases are TGCGCCAGCAGCTCCACCGTTGGGGTTTACAGTAGGGCAGCGGAGAACACTGAAGCTTTCTTT. It encodes CASSSTVGVYSRAAENTEAFF.

This clonotype was seen only a few times. The chain uses TRBV20-1 and TRBJ2-4; D is unresolved. The V end was cut by 5 bases, the J end by 8 bases, with 19 bases between. The CDR3 runs to 14 residues. Germline lookup yields CDR1 DFQATT and CDR2 SNEGSKA (reference sequence). CDR3 loop: CSAPDWGLTDIQYF. The CDR3 DNA reads TGCAGTGCTCCTGACTGGGGATTGACGGACATTCAGTACTTC.